A selection of T cell receptor beta chains follows, all from one sample in a study of control samples from healthy donors and cancer patients. Only in-frame clones appear in the TCRdb table, and some are missing; sequencing was by immunoSEQ multiplex PCR. The sample contains approximately 170,000 clones, roughly 92% of which appear only once. Input material: blood. Source of these receptors: a woman under 40 in good health. Each CDR3 is given with its conserved first and last residue. D genes are given only for firm matches. For some rows the clone size is stated as once, few or many, or as a class when expanded; others skip it.

TGTGCCAGCAACCGCGGAGCCAGCTCTGGAAACACCATATATTTT | CASNRGASSGNTIYF | - | TRBJ1-3 | TRBV28 | -
TGTGCCAGCAGCCGACCCGCTAAAAATGAAAAACTGTTTTTT | CASSRPAKNEKLFF | - | TRBJ1-4 | TRBV4-2 | -
TGTGCCAGCAGTTCCACCCAACTAGTTGCCGGGGAGCTGTTTTTT | CASSSTQLVAGELFF | - | TRBJ2-2 | TRBV28 | -
TGTGCCAGTAGTATAGATAAGCGGACCCACGGTGAGCAGTTCTTC | CASSIDKRTHGEQFF | - | TRBJ2-1 | TRBV19 | -
TGTGCCAGCAGCCGTACGAGGGGCGAGCAGTACTTC | CASSRTRGEQYF | - | TRBJ2-7 | TRBV27 | -
TGTGCCAGCAGCTCCAGTCTAGCTGGCTACACCTTC | CASSSSLAGYTF | once | TRBJ1-2 | TRBV12-3/TRBV12-4 | -
TGTGCCAGCAGCCCCCAGGGAGGAAAACTGTTTTTT | CASSPQGGKLFF | - | TRBJ1-4 | TRBV6-5 | -
TGTGCCAGCAGCCAAGGCAAACTAAGGAGGAGCACAGATACGCAGTATTTT | CASSQGKLRRSTDTQYF | - | TRBJ2-3 | TRBV3-1/TRBV3-2 | -
TGTGCCAGCAGCTTTAACCTTGGCGCCGGGGAGCTGTTTTTT | CASSFNLGAGELFF | - | TRBJ2-2 | TRBV7-2 | -
TGTGCCAGCAGATACAGGGTACAGGTGGATGCTTTCTTT | CASRYRVQVDAFF | - | TRBJ1-1 | TRBV6-2/TRBV6-3 | -
TGTGCCAGCAGCTTAGAACCAGGTCCGCATGAGCAGTTCTTC | CASSLEPGPHEQFF | - | TRBJ2-1 | TRBV11-2 | -
TGTGCCAGCAGTTACTCGTACAGGCAGCCCCAGCATTTT | CASSYSYRQPQHF | once | TRBJ1-5 | TRBV6-5 | -
TGTGCCAGCAGCTTCATGATGGACCTCTCCTACAATGAGCAGTTCTTC | CASSFMMDLSYNEQFF | once | TRBJ2-1 | TRBV5-4 | -
TGCAGTGCTAGAGATCAAGAGACCCAGTACTTC | CSARDQETQYF | - | TRBJ2-5 | TRBV20-1 | -
TGTGCCAGCAGCCTACTTGCGAGACAGGGGGCAAACACCATATATTTT | CASSLLARQGANTIYF | - | TRBJ1-3 | TRBV7-8 | TRBD1
TGTGCCAGCAGAAGACAGCTCAGCACAGATACGCAGTATTTT | CASRRQLSTDTQYF | - | TRBJ2-3 | TRBV7-9 | -
TGTGCCAGTCGACAGGAGATTAATGAAAAACTGTTTTTT | CASRQEINEKLFF | once | TRBJ1-4 | TRBV19 | -
TGTGCCAGCAGTTTATTTTTCACCGGGCCCAAGAGGCCCCAGCATTTT | CASSLFFTGPKRPQHF | - | TRBJ1-5 | TRBV28 | -
TGTGCCAGCAGCAGTCACAGGGTTAATTCACCCCTCCACTTT | CASSSHRVNSPLHF | - | TRBJ1-6 | TRBV5-5 | -
TGTGCCAGCAGTGGGACAGCCACTGAAAAACTGTTTTTT | CASSGTATEKLFF | - | TRBJ1-4 | TRBV12-3/TRBV12-4 | TRBD1
TGTGCCATCAGTGCCAGGACAGGGGGCATGAAAGAGACCCAGTACTTC | CAISARTGGMKETQYF | - | TRBJ2-5 | TRBV10-3 | TRBD1
TGTGCCAGCAGCGTAGGACTAGCGGGAGAAGAGACCCAGTACTTC | CASSVGLAGEETQYF | - | TRBJ2-5 | TRBV9 | TRBD2
TGTGCCAGCAGCCAGCAGGCGGGAAACACCGGGGAGCTGTTTTTT | CASSQQAGNTGELFF | - | TRBJ2-2 | TRBV7-6 | -
TGTGCCAGCAGCACTTACAGGGACCGGACAGATACGCAGTATTTT | CASSTYRDRTDTQYF | - | TRBJ2-3 | TRBV11-2 | -
TGTGCCAGCAGCTTGGAGCCAGGGCCAGATTCACCCCTCCACTTT | CASSLEPGPDSPLHF | - | TRBJ1-6 | TRBV5-4 | -
TGTGCCAGCAGCGCAGACACCCACTCCTACGAGCAGTACTTC | CASSADTHSYEQYF | - | TRBJ2-7 | TRBV7-9 | -
TGCGCCAGCAGCTTGGCCTATACCGGGGAGCTGTTTTTT | CASSLAYTGELFF | - | TRBJ2-2 | TRBV5-1 | -
TGTGCCAGCAGTGAATCCGTAGGGACGGCTTCCTACGAGCAGTACTTC | CASSESVGTASYEQYF | - | TRBJ2-7 | TRBV2 | -
TGTGCCAGCAGTGAAGCGCTTCGGGTGAACGAGCAGTACTTC | CASSEALRVNEQYF | - | TRBJ2-7 | TRBV6-1 | -
TGTGCCAGCAGCGTTCGGGGGACTAGCCGGGCCGGGGAGCTGTTTTTT | CASSVRGTSRAGELFF | - | TRBJ2-2 | TRBV9 | TRBD2
TGTGCCACCAGCGCCCCTAAGTACAGGCCCACTGAAGCTTTCTTT | CATSAPKYRPTEAFF | - | TRBJ1-1 | TRBV15 | -
TGTGCCAGTTGGGCGGGTGTAGGCTACGAGCAGTACTTC | CASWAGVGYEQYF | - | TRBJ2-7 | TRBV19 | -
TGTGCCAGCAGCAGAGATGACAGAACTAATGAAAAACTGTTTTTT | CASSRDDRTNEKLFF | few | TRBJ1-4 | TRBV7-9 | -
TGTGCCAGCTCTCTACAGGGGGCGCGGATGAACACTGAAGCTTTCTTT | CASSLQGARMNTEAFF | - | TRBJ1-1 | TRBV18 | TRBD1
TGTGCCAGCAGAGACGACAGCGGGAGTCCTAACTATGGCTACACCTTC | CASRDDSGSPNYGYTF | - | TRBJ1-2 | TRBV9 | -
TGTGCCAGCAGCTTGCCAGGAGCCTCTGGAAACACCATATATTTT | CASSLPGASGNTIYF | - | TRBJ1-3 | TRBV5-4 | -
TGTGCCAGCAGCTTTCCGGGACAGGGCGGGACCGGGGAGCTGTTTTTT | CASSFPGQGGTGELFF | - | TRBJ2-2 | TRBV3-1/TRBV3-2 | TRBD1
TGTGCCAGTAGTCCTAGCGGGAGTTGGGACAATGAGCAGTTCTTC | CASSPSGSWDNEQFF | - | TRBJ2-1 | TRBV19 | TRBD2
TGTGCCAGCACCGAGGGAAAGTATACGCAGTATTTT | CASTEGKYTQYF | - | TRBJ2-3 | TRBV6-5 | -
TGCGCCAGCAGCCTTCGGGGAACAGCCGAGAACACTGAAGCTTTCTTT | CASSLRGTAENTEAFF | - | TRBJ1-1 | TRBV4-1 | -